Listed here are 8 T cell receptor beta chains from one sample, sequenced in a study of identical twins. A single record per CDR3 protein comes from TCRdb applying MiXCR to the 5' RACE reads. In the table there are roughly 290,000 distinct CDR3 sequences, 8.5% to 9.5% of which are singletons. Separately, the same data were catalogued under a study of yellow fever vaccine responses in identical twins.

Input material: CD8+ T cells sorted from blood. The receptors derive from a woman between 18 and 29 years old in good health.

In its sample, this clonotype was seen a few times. In DNA, the CDR3 is TGTGCCAGCGGGCCAGGGAGTCCCTACGAGCAGTACTTC. It codes for CASGPGSPYEQYF. This chain links TRBV27 with TRBJ2-7; D is perhaps TRBD1 or TRBD2 (5 bases each). Germline CDR1 and CDR2: MNHEY and SMNVEV (reference sequence). CDR3 size: 13 residues. V lost 8 bases and J 2 bases, leaving 13 bases between the germline ends.

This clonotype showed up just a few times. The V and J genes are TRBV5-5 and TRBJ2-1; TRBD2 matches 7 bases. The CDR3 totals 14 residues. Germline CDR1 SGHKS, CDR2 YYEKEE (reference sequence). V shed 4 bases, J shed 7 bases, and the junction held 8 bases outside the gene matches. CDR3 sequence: CASSDLGGENEQFF. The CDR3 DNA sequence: TGTGCCAGCAGCGATTTGGGGGGGGAGAATGAGCAGTTCTTC. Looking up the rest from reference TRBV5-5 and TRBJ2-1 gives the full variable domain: DAGVTQSPTHLIKTRGQQVTLRCSPISGHKSVSWYQQVLGQGPQFIFQYYEKEERGRGNFPDRFSARQFPNYSSELNVNALLLGDSALYLCASSDLGGENEQFFGPGTRLTVL.

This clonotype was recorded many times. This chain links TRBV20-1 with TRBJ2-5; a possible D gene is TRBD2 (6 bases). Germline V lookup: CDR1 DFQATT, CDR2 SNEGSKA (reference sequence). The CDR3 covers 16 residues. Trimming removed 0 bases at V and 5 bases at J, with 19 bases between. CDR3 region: CSARDISGLQGETQYF. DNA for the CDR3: TGCAGTGCTAGAGATATATCGGGACTTCAGGGCGAGACCCAGTACTTC.

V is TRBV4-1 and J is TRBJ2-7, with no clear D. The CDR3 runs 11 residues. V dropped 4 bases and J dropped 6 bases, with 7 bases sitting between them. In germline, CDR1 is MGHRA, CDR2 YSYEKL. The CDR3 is CASSRGSEQYF. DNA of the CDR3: TGCGCCAGCAGCCGGGGTAGCGAGCAGTACTTC.

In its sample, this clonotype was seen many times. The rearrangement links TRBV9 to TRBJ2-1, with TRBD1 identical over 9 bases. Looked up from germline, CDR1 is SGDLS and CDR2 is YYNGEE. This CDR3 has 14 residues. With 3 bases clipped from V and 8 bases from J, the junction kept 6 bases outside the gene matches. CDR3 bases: TGTGCCAGCAGCGCGGGACAGGGAGAGGATGAGCAGTTCTTC. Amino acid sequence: CASSAGQGEDEQFF.

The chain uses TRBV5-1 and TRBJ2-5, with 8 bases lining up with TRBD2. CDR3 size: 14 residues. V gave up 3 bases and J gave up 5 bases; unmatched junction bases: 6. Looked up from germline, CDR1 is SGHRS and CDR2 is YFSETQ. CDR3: CASSWTRGGETQYF. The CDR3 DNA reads TGCGCCAGCAGCTGGACCCGCGGGGGGGAGACCCAGTACTTC.

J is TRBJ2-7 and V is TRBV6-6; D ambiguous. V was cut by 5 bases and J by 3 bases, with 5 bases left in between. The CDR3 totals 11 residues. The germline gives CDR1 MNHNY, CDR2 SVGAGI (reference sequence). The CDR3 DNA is TGTGCCAGCAGTAAGGACTACGAGCAGTACTTC. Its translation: CASSKDYEQYF.

The CDR3, as DNA: TGTGCCAGCAGCGTAGCCAAAACACTGACCTACGAGCAGTACTTC. As protein: CASSVAKTLTYEQYF. The V and J genes are TRBV9 and TRBJ2-7; the D is unclear. V was pared by 0 bases and J by 2 bases, with 12 bases between. The germline V gene encodes CDR1 SGDLS and CDR2 YYNGEE. The CDR3 runs 15 residues. Together with reference TRBV9 and TRBJ2-7, the CDR3 gives the full variable domain: DSGVTQTPKHLITATGQRVTLRCSPRSGDLSVYWYQQSLDQGLQFLIQYYNGEERAKGNILERFSAQQFPDLHSELNLSSLELGDSALYFCASSVAKTLTYEQYFGPGTRLTVT.